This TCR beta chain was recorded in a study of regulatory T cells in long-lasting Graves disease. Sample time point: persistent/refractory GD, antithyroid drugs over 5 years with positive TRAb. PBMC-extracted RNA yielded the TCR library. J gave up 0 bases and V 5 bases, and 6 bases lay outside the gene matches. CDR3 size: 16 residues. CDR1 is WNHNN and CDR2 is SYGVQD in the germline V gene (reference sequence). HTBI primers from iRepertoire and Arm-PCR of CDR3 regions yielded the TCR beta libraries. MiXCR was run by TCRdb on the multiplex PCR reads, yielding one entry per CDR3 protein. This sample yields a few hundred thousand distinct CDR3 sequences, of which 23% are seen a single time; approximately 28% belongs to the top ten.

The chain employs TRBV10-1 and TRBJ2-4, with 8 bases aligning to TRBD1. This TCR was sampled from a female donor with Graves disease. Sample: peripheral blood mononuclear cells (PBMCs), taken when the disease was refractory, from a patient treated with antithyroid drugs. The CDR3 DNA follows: TGCGCCAGCAGTCGACAGGGGAGTATAGCCAAAAACATTCAGTACTTC. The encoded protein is CASSRQGSIAKNIQYF.